A single sample is the source of the 30 T cell receptor beta chains below, sequenced in a study of T cell repertoires in cytomegalovirus infection. Which antigens these TCRs recognize remains unknown. Each CDR3 protein gets one entry after TCRdb re-called the reads with MiXCR. The sample yields 110,000 to 150,000 distinct CDR3 sequences, 32% seen once. The sample in question was CD8+ T cells from cultured PBMCs, obtained from culture after CMV antigen stimulation. These receptors were taken from a human donor in good health (CMV status not recorded). Some clones in this sample may be carry-over from other donors' samples.

The chain has TRBV3-1 and TRBJ1-5; tentative D call: TRBD1 (6 bases). The CDR3 has 14 residues. Trimming pared 2 bases from V and 3 bases from J, leaving 8 bases between. The germline gives CDR1 LGHDT, CDR2 YNNKEL (reference sequence). The DNA of the CDR3 is TGTGCCAGCAGCCAAACAGGGTTCAATCAGCCCCAGCATTTT. Its translation: CASSQTGFNQPQHF.

The chain couples TRBV28 to TRBJ1-1; D gene uncertain. CDR3 length: 16 amino acids. V lost 4 bases to trimming and J lost 1 base, with 16 bases between them. Per the germline V gene, CDR1 is MDHEN and CDR2 is SYDVKM. The CDR3 sequence is CASSSAWRQWNTEAFF. CDR3 sequence (DNA): TGTGCCAGCAGTTCCGCCTGGAGGCAGTGGAACACTGAAGCTTTCTTT.

The chain couples TRBV20-1 to TRBJ2-5; maybe TRBD2 (7 bases). V lost 6 bases and J lost 4, with 15 bases in between. This CDR3 is 13 amino acids long. Germline values: CDR1 DFQATT, CDR2 SNEGSKA (reference sequence). This CDR3 is CSAREGGPETQYF. DNA of the CDR3: TGCAGTGCCCGCGAGGGGGGGCCAGAGACCCAGTACTTC.

This clonotype was recorded only once. The chain is built from TRBV20-1 and TRBJ2-3; perhaps D is TRBD1 or TRBD2 (6 bases each). Germline CDR1 and CDR2: DFQATT and SNEGSKA (reference sequence). The CDR3 sequence is 16 residues long. CDR3 in amino acids: CTATRRGAPVADTQYF. The CDR3 nucleotides are TGCACCGCCACGAGGAGGGGGGCCCCAGTCGCAGATACGCAGTATTTT.

Only a few counts were recorded for this clonotype. The chain couples TRBV6-1 to TRBJ1-1; D may be TRBD1 (6 bases). V lost 0 bases and J 0 bases, leaving 8 bases between the germline ends. Per the germline V gene, CDR1 is MNHNS and CDR2 is SASEGT. The CDR3 totals 15 residues. The CDR3 reads CASSEAQGLNTEAFF. The DNA for the CDR3 is TGTGCCAGCAGTGAAGCGCAGGGGTTGAACACTGAAGCTTTCTTT.

The chain recombines TRBV19 with TRBJ1-1; 7 bases match TRBD1. In germline, CDR1 is LNHDA, CDR2 SQIVND (reference sequence). The J segment lost 0 bases and the V segment lost 4 bases, leaving 2 bases of the junction unmatched. The CDR3 has 14 residues. The CDR3 region has the DNA TGTGCCAGTAGTAAGGGACAGCTGAACACTGAAGCTTTCTTT. Translating it yields CASSKGQLNTEAFF. Variable domain in full (rest from reference TRBV19 and TRBJ1-1): DGGITQSPKYLFRKEGQNVTLSCEQNLNHDAMYWYRQDPGQGLRLIYYSQIVNDFQKGDIAEGYSVSREKKESFPLTVTSAQKNPTAFYLCASSKGQLNTEAFFGQGTRLTVV.

This clonotype was seen at least ten times. The CDR3 is CASSLLHGTDSYNEQFF. In DNA, the CDR3 is TGTGCCAGCAGTTTGCTTCATGGGACAGACTCCTACAATGAGCAGTTCTTC. The V call is TRBV28, the J call TRBJ2-1; TRBD1 aligns across 7 bases. This CDR3 region has 17 residues. Germline lookup yields CDR1 MDHEN and CDR2 SYDVKM. V dropped 3 bases and J dropped 0; count of bases not matched to a gene: 8.

The table lists this clonotype with a few counts. The chain links TRBV12-3 or TRBV12-4 to TRBJ2-1; a possible D gene is TRBD2 (5 bases). This CDR3 has 13 amino acids. Trimming shortened V by 6 bases and J by 8 bases, and 14 bases separated the two germline ends. In DNA, the CDR3 is TGTGCCAGCAGCCTTGGGGAGTCGGATGAGCAGTTCTTC. Protein: CASSLGESDEQFF.

The rearrangement joins TRBV14 to TRBJ1-3; D uncertain. The V gene's germline CDR1 is SGHDN and CDR2 FVKESK. V lost 4 bases and J lost 7, with 14 bases in between. The CDR3 contains 14 residues. CDR3 nucleotides: TGTGCCAGCAGCCCGCGGGTGGCGATGAACACCATATATTTT. It yields the protein CASSPRVAMNTIYF.

V gene TRBV7-6 combines with J gene TRBJ2-3; D tentatively reads TRBD1 or TRBD2 (5 bases each). This CDR3 contains 15 residues. Trimming removed 5 bases at V and 4 bases at J, with 16 bases between. The germline CDR1 and CDR2 sequences are SGHVS and FNYEAQ. The CDR3 DNA follows: TGTGCCAGCAGCCAAGAGGGGCTAGAGGCAGATACGCAGTATTTT. This encodes CASSQEGLEADTQYF.

J is TRBJ1-6 and V is TRBV27; possibly TRBD1 for D (5 bases). Between the trimmed V and J ends, which lost 5 bases and 7 bases, there was a span of 12 bases. Germline lookup yields CDR1 MNHEY and CDR2 SMNVEV (reference sequence). The CDR3 extends over 14 amino acids. CDR3 DNA sequence: TGTGCCAGCAGTGAGGAGGGACGGAATTCACCCCTCCACTTT. It yields the protein CASSEEGRNSPLHF.

The chain carries TRBV6-5 and TRBJ2-1, with a possible D match to TRBD2 (5 bases). CDR3 size: 15 residues. CDR1 and CDR2 (germline): MNHEY, SVGAGI. V was clipped by 0 bases and J by 7 bases, with 13 bases between them. CDR3 DNA sequence: TGTGCCAGCAGTTACTCCTCCCTCACGGGGAATGAGCAGTTCTTC. The encoded protein is CASSYSSLTGNEQFF.

This chain joins TRBV7-2 and TRBJ1-1; a possible D gene is TRBD1 (5 bases). The germline V and J ends were trimmed by 1 base and 6 bases, with 9 bases remaining between them. Germline V CDR1 and CDR2: SGHTA, FQGNSA. The CDR3 extends over 13 amino acids. The CDR3 DNA follows: TGTGCCAGCAGCTTAGGGGGGATCGCTGAAGCTTTCTTT. It specifies CASSLGGIAEAFF.

V is TRBV29-1 and J is TRBJ2-7; perhaps TRBD2 as D (6 bases). The V gene's germline CDR1 is SQVTM and CDR2 ANQGSEA. CDR3 size: 15 residues. The ends were cut back, 5 bases at V and 3 bases at J, with 20 bases in the middle. Here the CDR3 reads CSVTTGTATIYEQYF. The DNA for the CDR3 is TGCAGCGTTACTACCGGGACTGCTACGATCTACGAGCAGTACTTC.

J is TRBJ2-1 and V is TRBV19; D uncertain. Per germline, CDR1 LNHDA and CDR2 SQIVND (reference sequence). The V end lost 3 bases, the J end lost 2 bases, and 11 bases lay between the germline ends. CDR3 length equals 15 residues. DNA for the CDR3: TGTGCCAGTAGTATCCTCTGGGGAACCTACAATGAGCAGTTCTTC. Its protein is CASSILWGTYNEQFF.

This clonotype was recorded at least ten times. V usage is TRBV7-6 and J usage is TRBJ2-7; D unclear. CDR1 is SGHVS and CDR2 is FNYEAQ in the germline V gene. Trimming cost V 5 bases and J 5 bases, with 16 bases left between them. The length of the CDR3 is 14 residues. In nucleotides, the CDR3 is TGTGCCAGCAGCCCAGGCTCGGTTCCCCACGAGCAGTACTTC. Translated, it gives CASSPGSVPHEQYF.

This clonotype was seen repeatedly, ten times or more. The chain links TRBV7-6 to TRBJ2-6; D is unresolved. CDR3 size: 14 residues. Germline V CDR1 and CDR2: SGHVS, FNYEAQ. V was cut by 1 base and J by 0 bases, with 1 base left in between. The CDR3 region has the DNA TGTGCCAGCAGCTTAGGCTCTGGGGCCAACGTCCTGACTTTC. It codes for CASSLGSGANVLTF.

This clonotype was seen at least ten times. The gene calls are TRBV4-1 and TRBJ2-7, with D possibly matching TRBD1 (6 bases). The length of the CDR3 is 13 residues. Germline V gene data show CDR1 as MGHRA and CDR2 as YSYEKL. V was pared by 3 bases and J by 3 bases, with 9 bases between. Here the CDR3 reads CASSHQDSYEQYF. The CDR3 coding sequence is TGCGCCAGCAGCCATCAGGACAGCTACGAGCAGTACTTC.

This chain connects TRBV12-3 or TRBV12-4 to TRBJ2-4; D is perhaps TRBD1 (5 bases). Trimming stripped 5 bases from V and 0 bases from J, with 14 bases between. CDR3 length: 16 amino acids. In DNA, the CDR3 is TGTGCCAGCAGTCCCGACAGAGCGACAGCCAAAAACATTCAGTACTTC. Translation gives CASSPDRATAKNIQYF.

The rearrangement joins TRBV7-9 to TRBJ2-7; 8 bases are shared with TRBD1. CDR3 length: 13 amino acids. V gave up 10 bases and J gave up 5 bases; unmatched junction bases: 10. Germline values: CDR1 SEHNR, CDR2 FQNEAQ (reference sequence). CDR3 sequence (DNA): TGTGCCACCTCGGGACAGGAGTTCGACGAGCAGTACTTC. It encodes CATSGQEFDEQYF.

The CDR3, as DNA: TGCGCCAGCAGCTTGGACTCCGGGGTAAATTCACCCCTCCACTTT. It specifies CASSLDSGVNSPLHF. V and J are TRBV5-1 and TRBJ1-6; no clear D gene. The V end was cut by 0 bases, the J end by 7 bases, with 11 bases between. The CDR3 covers 15 residues. Germline CDR1 reads SGHRS; CDR2 reads YFSETQ.

The V call is TRBV5-4, the J call TRBJ2-7, with a weak D call TRBD1 (5 bases). Per germline, CDR1 SGHNT and CDR2 YYREEE (reference sequence). V was cut by 3 bases and J by 1 base, with 11 bases left in between. The CDR3 is 14 amino acids. CDR3 DNA sequence: TGTGCCAGCAGCTCCATCGACAGTTCCTACGAGCAGTACTTC. It encodes CASSSIDSSYEQYF.

The V call is TRBV19, the J call TRBJ2-7, with 12 bases that match TRBD1. This CDR3 spans 16 amino acids. The V segment lost 3 bases and the J segment 5 bases; nucleotides outside the gene matches: 8. Germline values: CDR1 LNHDA, CDR2 SQIVND (reference sequence). CDR3: CASSMLPGQGANEQYF. The CDR3 bases are TGTGCCAGTAGTATGCTACCGGGACAGGGGGCGAACGAGCAGTACTTC.

This clonotype was seen a handful of times. The V call is TRBV4-1, the J call TRBJ1-2; D gene unclear. The CDR3 runs to 15 residues. Germline CDR1 is MGHRA and CDR2 is YSYEKL. V lost 3 bases to trimming and J lost 3 bases, with 14 bases between them. CDR3 amino acids: CASSQNSGNHYGYTF. CDR3 coding DNA: TGCGCCAGCAGCCAGAACAGCGGGAATCACTATGGCTACACCTTC.

The chain links TRBV5-8 to TRBJ1-1, with D perhaps TRBD1 (5 bases). Deletions cut 4 bases from V and 1 base from J, with 8 bases between. CDR1 is SGHTS and CDR2 is YDEGEE in the germline V gene. This CDR3 contains 13 residues. As DNA, the CDR3 is TGTGCCAGCAGCATAACAGGGAACACTGAAGCTTTCTTT. This codes for CASSITGNTEAFF.

This clonotype has at least ten counts. V and J are TRBV12-3 or TRBV12-4 and TRBJ2-3; 8 nucleotides match TRBD1. After removal of 5 bases from V and 5 bases from J, the junction contained 9 bases not matched to a gene. The CDR3 extends over 15 amino acids. The chain's CDR3 is CASSASGGAGDTQYF. DNA of the CDR3: TGTGCCAGCAGTGCATCAGGGGGCGCGGGAGATACGCAGTATTTT.

J is TRBJ2-3 and V is TRBV12-5; D is ambiguous. This CDR3 spans 13 amino acids. Germline lookup yields CDR1 LGHNT and CDR2 FRNRAP. Trimming left V 1 base short and J 2 bases short, with 4 bases between. The CDR3 DNA reads as TGTGCTAGTGGTTTGGGCCTCACAGATACGCAGTATTTT. The encoded protein is CASGLGLTDTQYF. Full variable domain (rest looked up from reference TRBV12-5 and TRBJ2-3): DARVTQTPRHKVTEMGQEVTMRCQPILGHNTVFWYRQTMMQGLELLAYFRNRAPLDDSGMPKDRFSAEMPDATLATLKIQPSEPRDSAVYFCASGLGLTDTQYFGPGTRLTVL.

This clonotype has only a few counts. A read error may account for a junction end that differs from germline. This chain uses TRBV4-1 with TRBJ2-7; 8 positions agree with TRBD1. The CDR3 totals 15 residues. Looked up from germline, CDR1 is MGHRA and CDR2 is YSYEKL. CDR3: CASSQDLGTGFPGDF. As DNA, the CDR3 is TGCGCCAGCAGCCAAGATTTGGGGACAGGTTTCCCAGGTGACTTC.

This clonotype was seen more than once but under ten times. The V and J genes are TRBV19 and TRBJ2-3; tentatively, D is TRBD1 (5 bases). The CDR3 has 15 amino acids. Trimming took 3 bases from V and 0 from J, leaving 10 bases between them. Germline CDR1 LNHDA, CDR2 SQIVND (reference sequence). Here the CDR3 DNA reads TGTGCCAGTAGTATTGGGGCAGGGAGCACAGATACGCAGTATTTT. As protein: CASSIGAGSTDTQYF.

The chain links TRBV6-5 to TRBJ2-2, with D tentatively TRBD1 (5 bases). The CDR3 has 14 residues. Germline CDR1 MNHEY, CDR2 SVGAGI. The V end was cut by 0 bases, the J end by 9 bases, with 11 bases between. DNA of the CDR3: TGTGCCAGCAGTTACTCCAGGGATGCCTGGGAGCTGTTTTTT. Translation gives CASSYSRDAWELFF.